The T cell receptor beta chain described here comes from a study of shared clonotypes between healthy human individuals. Looking at the study overall: The donors, a couple of women and three men, were aged 18 to 49. Study results and limitations: Blood was the sole source, and tissue repertoires probably differ.

Libraries were prepared by immunoSEQ multiplex PCR; TCRdb keeps only in-frame clonotypes and omits some of them. This table holds 2 million to 3 million clones, 90% to 95% found once. V lost 4 bases and J lost 2; bases outside the gene matches: 11. Germline V gene lookup returns CDR1 SQVTM and CDR2 ANQGSEA. This CDR3 contains 15 residues. This clone was recorded only once. Its specificity is not known. The source is a young man in good health. Some clones in this sample may be carry-over from other donors' samples. The specimen sequenced was naive CD4+ T cells from PBMCs. The subset was: CD45RA+ positively selected. The chain is built from TRBV29-1 and TRBJ2-7; the match to TRBD1 covers 7 bases. The CDR3 loop reads CSVANETGPPYEQYF. CDR3 DNA sequence: TGCAGCGTTGCAAATGAGACAGGGCCACCCTACGAGCAGTACTTC.